This T cell receptor beta chain was sequenced for a study of blood T cell repertoires in COVID-19. On the study more broadly: The cDNA or gDNA used as material had been derived from T cells, B-cell-depleted T cells, or PBMCs.

Methods used by the authors: By means of reference gene primer amplification, nucleated cell counts were estimated. Repertoires were generated with immunoSEQ multiplex PCR, while TCRdb's copy carries only in-frame clones and drops some. The DNA was the basis for D and trimming; V, J and clone size are from that table. This sample has some 120,000 clones; 70% to 90% occur once, and the top ten carry over 1.5%. The receptor's source is a human donor in a cohort sampled during active COVID-19. The sample taken for sequencing was peripheral blood.

CDR3 in amino acids: CASSSGGVGYEQYF. In nucleotides, the CDR3 is TGCGCCAGCAGCTCAGGGGGCGTAGGCTACGAGCAGTACTTC. This chain uses TRBV5-1 with TRBJ2-7; TRBD1 aligns across 8 bases. Germline V lookup: CDR1 SGHRS, CDR2 YFSETQ. Trimming at V came to 3 bases and at J to 3 bases, leaving 5 bases not matched to a gene. CDR3 length: 14 amino acids.